This T cell receptor (beta chain) was profiled in a study of blood T cell repertoires in COVID-19. Study at large: Spain, Italy and the United States supplied samples that represented acute and convalescent COVID-19. PBMCs, B-cell-depleted T cells, or T cells were the source of the cDNA or gDNA that made up the material.

In the source study's methods: Counts of nucleated cells, estimated from reference gene primer amplification, were obtained. Measured with immunoSEQ multiplex PCR; TCRdb has only the in-frame clones, and not every one. V and J calls and clone size are given by that table; D and trimming were obtained from the DNA. The sample holds about 120,000 clones, approximately 70% seen once. The V end lost 3 bases, the J end lost 3 bases, and 9 bases lay between the germline ends. This CDR3 is 14 amino acids long. The germline V gene has CDR1 MNHNS and CDR2 SASEGT. This clone turned up a few times. This clonotype was sampled from a human donor with acute or convalescent COVID-19. The donor label of this sample is uncertain. The sequencing input was peripheral blood. V and J are TRBV6-1 and TRBJ2-1, with D possibly TRBD2 on 7 matching bases. The CDR3 loop reads CASSERGLYNEQFF. In nucleotides, the CDR3 is TGTGCCAGCAGTGAGCGGGGGCTCTACAATGAGCAGTTCTTC.